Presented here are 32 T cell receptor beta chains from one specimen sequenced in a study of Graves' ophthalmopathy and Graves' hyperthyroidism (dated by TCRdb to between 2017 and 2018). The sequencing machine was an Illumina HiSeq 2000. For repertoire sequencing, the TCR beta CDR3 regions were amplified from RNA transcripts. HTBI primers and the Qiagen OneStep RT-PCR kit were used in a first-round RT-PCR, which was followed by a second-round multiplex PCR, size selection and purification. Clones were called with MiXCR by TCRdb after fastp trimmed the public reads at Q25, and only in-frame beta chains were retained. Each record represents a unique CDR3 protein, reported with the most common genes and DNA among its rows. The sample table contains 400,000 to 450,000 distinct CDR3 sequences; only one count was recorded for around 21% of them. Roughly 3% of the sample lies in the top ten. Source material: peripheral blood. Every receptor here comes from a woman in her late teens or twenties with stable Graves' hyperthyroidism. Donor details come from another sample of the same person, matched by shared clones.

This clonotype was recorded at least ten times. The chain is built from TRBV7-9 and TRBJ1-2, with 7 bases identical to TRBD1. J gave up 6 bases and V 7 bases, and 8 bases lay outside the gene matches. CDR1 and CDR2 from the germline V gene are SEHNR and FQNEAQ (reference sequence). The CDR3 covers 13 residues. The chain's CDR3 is CASTNEGQHGYTF. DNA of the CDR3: TGTGCCAGCACCAATGAGGGACAGCATGGCTACACCTTC.

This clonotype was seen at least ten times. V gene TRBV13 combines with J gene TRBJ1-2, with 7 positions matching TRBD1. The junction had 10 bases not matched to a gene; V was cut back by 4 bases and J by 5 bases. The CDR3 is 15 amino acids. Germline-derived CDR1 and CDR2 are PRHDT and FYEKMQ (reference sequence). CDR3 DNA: TGTGCCAGCAGCTCGAACAGGGGATTCTGGTATGGCTACACCTTC. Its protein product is CASSSNRGFWYGYTF. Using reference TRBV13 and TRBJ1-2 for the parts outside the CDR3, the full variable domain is AAGVIQSPRHLIKEKRETATLKCYPIPRHDTVYWYQQGPGQDPQFLISFYEKMQSDKGSIPDRFSAQQFSDYHSELNMSSLELGDSALYFCASSSNRGFWYGYTFGSGTRLTVV.

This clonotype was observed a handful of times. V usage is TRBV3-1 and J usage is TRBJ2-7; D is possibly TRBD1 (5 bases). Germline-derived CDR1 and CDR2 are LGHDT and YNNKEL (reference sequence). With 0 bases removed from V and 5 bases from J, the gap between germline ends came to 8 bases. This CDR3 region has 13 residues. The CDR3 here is CASSQETEDEQYF. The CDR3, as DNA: TGTGCCAGCAGCCAAGAGACAGAAGACGAGCAGTACTTC.

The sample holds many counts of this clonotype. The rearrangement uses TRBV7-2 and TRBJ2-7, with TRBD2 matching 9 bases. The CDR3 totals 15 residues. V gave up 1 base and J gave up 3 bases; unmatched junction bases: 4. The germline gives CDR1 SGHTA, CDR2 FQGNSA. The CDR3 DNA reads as TGTGCCAGCAGCTTAGGGCTAGCGGGGATCTACGAGCAGTACTTC. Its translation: CASSLGLAGIYEQYF.

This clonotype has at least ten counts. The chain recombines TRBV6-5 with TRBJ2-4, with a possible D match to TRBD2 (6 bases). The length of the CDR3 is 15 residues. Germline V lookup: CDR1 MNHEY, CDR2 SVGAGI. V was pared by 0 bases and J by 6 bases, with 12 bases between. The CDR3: CASSYSTSYLNIQYF. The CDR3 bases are TGTGCCAGCAGTTACTCGACTAGTTACCTAAACATTCAGTACTTC.

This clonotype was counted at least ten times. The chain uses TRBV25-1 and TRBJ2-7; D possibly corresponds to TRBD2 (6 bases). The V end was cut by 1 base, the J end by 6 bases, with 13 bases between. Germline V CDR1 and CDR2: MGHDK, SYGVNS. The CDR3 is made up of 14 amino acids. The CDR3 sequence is CASSEFGREIEQYF. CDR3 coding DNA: TGTGCCAGCAGTGAATTTGGACGGGAGATCGAGCAGTACTTC.

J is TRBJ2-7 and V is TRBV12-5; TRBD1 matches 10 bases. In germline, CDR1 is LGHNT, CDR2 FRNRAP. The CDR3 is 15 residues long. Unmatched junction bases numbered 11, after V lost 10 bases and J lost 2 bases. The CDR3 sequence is CATLNRDRGPYEQYF. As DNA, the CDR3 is TGTGCTACCCTGAACCGGGACAGGGGACCCTACGAGCAGTACTTC.

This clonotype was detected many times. This CDR3 reads CASSLSGLNSGIQYF. Written as DNA, the CDR3 is TGTGCCAGCAGTTTATCAGGACTCAATTCGGGCATTCAGTACTTC. The rearrangement uses TRBV27 and TRBJ2-4; possible D gene TRBD2, 5 bases. The germline gives CDR1 MNHEY, CDR2 SMNVEV (reference sequence). CDR3 length: 15 residues. With 0 bases removed from V and 9 bases from J, the gap between germline ends came to 15 bases.

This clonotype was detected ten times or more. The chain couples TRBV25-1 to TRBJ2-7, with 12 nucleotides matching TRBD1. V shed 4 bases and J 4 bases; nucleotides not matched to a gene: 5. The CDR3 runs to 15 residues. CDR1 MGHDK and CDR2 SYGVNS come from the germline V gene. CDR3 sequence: CASSGDRGRLYEQYF. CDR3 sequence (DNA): TGTGCCAGCAGTGGGGACAGGGGGCGCTTATACGAGCAGTACTTC.

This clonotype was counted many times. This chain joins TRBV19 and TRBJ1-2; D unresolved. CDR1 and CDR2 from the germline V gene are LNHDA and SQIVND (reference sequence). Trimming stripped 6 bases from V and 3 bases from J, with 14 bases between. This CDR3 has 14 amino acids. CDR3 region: CASSEGPTYYGYTF. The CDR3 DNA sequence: TGTGCCAGTAGCGAAGGACCGACTTACTATGGCTACACCTTC.

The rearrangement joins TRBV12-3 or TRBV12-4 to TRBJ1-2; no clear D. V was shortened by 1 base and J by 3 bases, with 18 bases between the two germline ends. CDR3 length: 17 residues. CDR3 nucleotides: TGTGCCAGCAGTTTAGGCCATCCGTTTCTAGGAGACTATGGCTACACCTTC. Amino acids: CASSLGHPFLGDYGYTF.

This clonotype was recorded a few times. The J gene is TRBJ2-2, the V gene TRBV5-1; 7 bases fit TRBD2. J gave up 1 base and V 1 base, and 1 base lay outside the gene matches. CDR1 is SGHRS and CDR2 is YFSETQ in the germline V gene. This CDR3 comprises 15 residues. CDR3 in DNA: TGCGCCAGCAGCTTGTCTAGCGGGAACACCGGGGAGCTGTTTTTT. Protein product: CASSLSSGNTGELFF.

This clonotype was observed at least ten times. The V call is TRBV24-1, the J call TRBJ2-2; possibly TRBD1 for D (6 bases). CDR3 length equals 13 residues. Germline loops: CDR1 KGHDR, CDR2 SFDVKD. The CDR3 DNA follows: TGTGCGACCGGGACACAGAACACCGGGGAGCTGTTTTTT. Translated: CATGTQNTGELFF.

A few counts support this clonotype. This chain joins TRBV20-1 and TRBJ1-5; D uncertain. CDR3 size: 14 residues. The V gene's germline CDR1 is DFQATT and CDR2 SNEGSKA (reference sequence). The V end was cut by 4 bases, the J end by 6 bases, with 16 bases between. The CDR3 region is CSATDGFRGQPQHF. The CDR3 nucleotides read TGCAGTGCTACCGACGGGTTTCGAGGTCAGCCCCAGCATTTT.

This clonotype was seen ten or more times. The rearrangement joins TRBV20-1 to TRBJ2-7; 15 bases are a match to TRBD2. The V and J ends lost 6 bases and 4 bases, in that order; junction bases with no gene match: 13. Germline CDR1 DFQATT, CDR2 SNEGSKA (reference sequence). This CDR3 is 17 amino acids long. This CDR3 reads CSAVRTSGRASRYEQYF. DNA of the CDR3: TGCAGTGCAGTAAGGACTAGCGGGAGGGCCTCGAGATACGAGCAGTACTTC.

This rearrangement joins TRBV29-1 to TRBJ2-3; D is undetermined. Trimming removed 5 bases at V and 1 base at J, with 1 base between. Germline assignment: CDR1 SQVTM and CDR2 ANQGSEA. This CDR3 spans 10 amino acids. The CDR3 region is CSVRTDTQYF. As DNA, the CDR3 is TGCAGCGTTCGCACAGATACGCAGTATTTT.

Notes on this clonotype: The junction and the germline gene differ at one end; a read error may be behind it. CDR3 in amino acids: CASSPSENTEACF. The DNA of the CDR3 is TGTGCCAGTAGCCCGAGTGAGAACACTGAAGCTTGCTTT. J is TRBJ1-1 and V is TRBV19; D ambiguous. Looked up from germline, CDR1 is LNHDA and CDR2 is SQIVND (reference sequence). The CDR3 is 13 residues long.

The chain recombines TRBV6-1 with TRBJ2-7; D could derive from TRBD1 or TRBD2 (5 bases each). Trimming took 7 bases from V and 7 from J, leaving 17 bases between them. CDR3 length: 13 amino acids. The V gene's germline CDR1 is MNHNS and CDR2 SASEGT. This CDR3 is CASKGPPFGEQYF. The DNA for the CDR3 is TGTGCCAGCAAGGGACCCCCCTTCGGGGAGCAGTACTTC.

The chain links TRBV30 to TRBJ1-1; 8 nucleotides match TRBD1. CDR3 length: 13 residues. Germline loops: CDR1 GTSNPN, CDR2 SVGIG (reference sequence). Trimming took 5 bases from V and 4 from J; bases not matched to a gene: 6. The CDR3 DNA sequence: TGTGCCTGGGATGGGACAGGAGTCACTGAAGCTTTCTTT. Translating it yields CAWDGTGVTEAFF.

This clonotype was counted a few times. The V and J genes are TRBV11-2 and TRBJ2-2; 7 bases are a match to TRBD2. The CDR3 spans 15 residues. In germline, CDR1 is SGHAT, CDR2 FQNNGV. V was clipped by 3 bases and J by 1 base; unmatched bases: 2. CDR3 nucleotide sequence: TGTGCCAGCAGCTTGCGGGGGTTGAACACCGGGGAGCTGTTTTTT. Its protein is CASSLRGLNTGELFF.

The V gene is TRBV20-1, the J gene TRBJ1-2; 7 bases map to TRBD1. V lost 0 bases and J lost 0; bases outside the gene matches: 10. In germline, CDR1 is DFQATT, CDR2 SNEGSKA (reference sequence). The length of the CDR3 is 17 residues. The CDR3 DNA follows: TGCAGTGCTAGAGACCCGCGTACCGGGACAGCTAACTATGGCTACACCTTC. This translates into CSARDPRTGTANYGYTF.

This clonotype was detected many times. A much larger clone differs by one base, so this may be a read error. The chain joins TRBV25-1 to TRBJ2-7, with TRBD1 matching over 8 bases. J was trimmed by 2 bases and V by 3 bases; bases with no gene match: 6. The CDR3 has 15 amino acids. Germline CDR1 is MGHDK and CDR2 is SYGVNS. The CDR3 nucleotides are TGTGCCAGCAGTGACCTGGGACAGGAGCCCTACGAGCAGTACTTC. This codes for CASSDLGQEPYEQYF.

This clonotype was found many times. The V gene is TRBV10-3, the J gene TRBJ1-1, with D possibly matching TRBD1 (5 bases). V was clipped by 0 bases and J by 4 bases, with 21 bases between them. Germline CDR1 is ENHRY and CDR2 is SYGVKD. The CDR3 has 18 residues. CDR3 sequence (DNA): TGTGCCATCAGTGAGTCGGAGGGGCGCAGAGTAGAGGGCACTGAAGCTTTCTTT. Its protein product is CAISESEGRRVEGTEAFF.

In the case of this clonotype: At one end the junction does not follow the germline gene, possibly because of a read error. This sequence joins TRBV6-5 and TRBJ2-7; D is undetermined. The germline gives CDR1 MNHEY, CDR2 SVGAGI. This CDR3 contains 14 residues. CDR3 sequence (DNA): TGTGCCAGCAGTTACTCTCTACCCTCCTACGATCAGTACTTC. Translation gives CASSYSLPSYDQYF.

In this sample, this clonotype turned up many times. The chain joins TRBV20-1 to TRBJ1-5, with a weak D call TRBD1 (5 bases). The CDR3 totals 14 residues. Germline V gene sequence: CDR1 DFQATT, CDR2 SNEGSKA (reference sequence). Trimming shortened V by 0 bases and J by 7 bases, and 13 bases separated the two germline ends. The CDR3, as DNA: TGCAGTGCTAGAGATCACAGGAGGAGGCAGCCCCAGCATTTT. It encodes CSARDHRRRQPQHF.

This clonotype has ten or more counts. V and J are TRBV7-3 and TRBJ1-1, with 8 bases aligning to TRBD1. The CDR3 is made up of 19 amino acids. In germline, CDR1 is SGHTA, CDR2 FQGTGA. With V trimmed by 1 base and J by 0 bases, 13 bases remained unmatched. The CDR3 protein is CASSLSGQGQANVNTEAFF. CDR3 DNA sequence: TGTGCCAGCAGCTTAAGTGGGCAGGGACAGGCCAATGTGAACACTGAAGCTTTCTTT. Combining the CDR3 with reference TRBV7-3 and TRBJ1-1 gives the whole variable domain GAGVSQTPSNKVTEKGKYVELRCDPISGHTALYWYRQSLGQGPEFLIYFQGTGAADDSGLPNDRFFAVRPEGSVSTLKIQRTERGDSAVYLCASSLSGQGQANVNTEAFFGQGTRLTVV.

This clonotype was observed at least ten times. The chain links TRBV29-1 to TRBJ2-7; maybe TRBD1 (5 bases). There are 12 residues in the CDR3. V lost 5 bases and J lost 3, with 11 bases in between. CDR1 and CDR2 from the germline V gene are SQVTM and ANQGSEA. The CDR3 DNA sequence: TGCAGCGTTCGGACACGTGGCTACGAGCAGTACTTC. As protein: CSVRTRGYEQYF.

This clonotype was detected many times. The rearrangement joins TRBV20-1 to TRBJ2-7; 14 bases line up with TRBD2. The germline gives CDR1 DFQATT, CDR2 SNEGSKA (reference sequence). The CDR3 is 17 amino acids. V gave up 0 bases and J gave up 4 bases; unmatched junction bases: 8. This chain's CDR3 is CSARDLRLAGGSYEQYF. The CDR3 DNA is TGCAGTGCTAGAGACCTGAGACTAGCGGGAGGGTCATACGAGCAGTACTTC.

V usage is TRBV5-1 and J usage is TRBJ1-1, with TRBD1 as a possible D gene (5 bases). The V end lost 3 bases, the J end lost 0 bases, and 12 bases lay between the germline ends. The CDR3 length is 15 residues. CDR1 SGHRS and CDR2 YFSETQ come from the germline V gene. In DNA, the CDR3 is TGCGCCAGCAGCTCCTTCGACAGAGTGAACACTGAAGCTTTCTTT. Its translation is CASSSFDRVNTEAFF.

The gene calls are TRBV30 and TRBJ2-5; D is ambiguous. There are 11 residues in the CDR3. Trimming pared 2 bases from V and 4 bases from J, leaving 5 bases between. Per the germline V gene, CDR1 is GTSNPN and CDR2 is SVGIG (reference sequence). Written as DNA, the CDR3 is TGTGCCTGGAGTCCCCGAGAGACCCAGTACTTC. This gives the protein CAWSPRETQYF.

The CDR3 spells CSASTGPGNIQYF. DNA of the CDR3: TGCAGCGCCTCTACGGGGCCGGGAAACATTCAGTACTTC. V and J are TRBV29-1 and TRBJ2-4; D tentatively reads TRBD1 or TRBD2 (5 bases each). Germline V gives CDR1 SQVTM, CDR2 ANQGSEA. The V gene lost 7 bases and the J gene lost 6 bases, with 16 bases spanning the gap. This CDR3 comprises 13 residues.

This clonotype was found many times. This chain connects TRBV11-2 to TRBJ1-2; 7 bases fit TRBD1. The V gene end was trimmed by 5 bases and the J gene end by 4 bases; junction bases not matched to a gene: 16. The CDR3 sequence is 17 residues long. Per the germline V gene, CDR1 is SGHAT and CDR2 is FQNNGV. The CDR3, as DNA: TGTGCCAGCAGCCTTTCAAGGAACAGGGGTCTGACCTATGGCTACACCTTC. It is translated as CASSLSRNRGLTYGYTF. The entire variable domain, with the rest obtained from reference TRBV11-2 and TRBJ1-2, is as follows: EAGVAQSPRYKIIEKRQSVAFWCNPISGHATLYWYQQILGQGPKLLIQFQNNGVVDDSQLPKDRFSAERLKGVDSTLKIQPAKLEDSAVYLCASSLSRNRGLTYGYTFGSGTRLTVV.